The sequence of this T cell receptor (beta chain) was determined in a study of neoadjuvant anti-PD-1 for oral cavity cancer. Study as a whole: Patients without progression received a fourth nivolumab dose around day 43, then surgical resection on days 50-56.

The time point here: after neoadjuvant nivolumab, at surgical resection. Patients had newly diagnosed, untreated stage II-IVA oral cavity squamous cell carcinoma. Two replicates per tumor sample, mostly from approximately 5 ug of genomic DNA. Some clones are missing from TCRdb's copy, which holds only in-frame ones; the method was immunoSEQ multiplex PCR. The data contain tens of thousands of clones, 35% to 55% of them seen just once; the ten biggest clones take up 40%. There are 18 residues in the CDR3. CDR1 and CDR2 from the germline V gene are GTSNPN and SVGIG (reference sequence). With 8 bases removed from V and 3 bases from J, the gap between germline ends came to 31 bases.

The V call is TRBV30, the J call TRBJ1-1, with D tentatively TRBD1 (6 bases). Sequenced material: tumor tissue, taken after nivolumab (anti-PD-1) treatment. This clonotype was sampled from a person between 40 and 85 years old with oral cavity squamous cell carcinoma. The CDR3 sequence: CAGTRCCRYRDRYTEAFF. The CDR3 DNA follows: TGTGCCGGGACAAGATGCTGCCGCTATAGAGATAGGTACACTGAAGCTTTCTTT.